The 32 T cell receptor beta chains listed next were all sequenced from one sample in a study of CD8 T cells in Susac syndrome. The RNA input was about 0.45 to 1 ug, and it was reverse transcribed with random hexamers. TCRdb ran MiXCR on the immunoSEQ multiplex PCR reads and lists one entry per CDR3 protein. Of about 120,000 distinct CDR3 sequences listed, nearly 96% were seen once; the top ten hold 0.12% to 0.15%. The specimen sequenced was CD4+ T cells from PBMCs. These TCRs come from a human donor with Susac syndrome.

The chain couples TRBV30 to TRBJ1-1; D is ambiguous. The CDR3 loop spans 12 amino acids. V shed 0 bases and J shed 10 bases, with 12 bases lying between them. Germline V gene data show CDR1 as GTSNPN and CDR2 as SVGIG (reference sequence). The CDR3 here is CAWSVSEGRAFF. The CDR3 DNA sequence: TGTGCCTGGAGTGTATCGGAGGGTAGAGCTTTCTTT.

The chain has TRBV14 and TRBJ1-2; D is undetermined. Germline CDR1 is SGHDN and CDR2 is FVKESK. CDR3 length equals 14 residues. Deletions cut 1 base from V and 6 bases from J, with 12 bases between. CDR3 nucleotides: TGTGCCAGCAGCCAAGTGGATAACATGAATGGCTACACCTTC. The encoded protein is CASSQVDNMNGYTF.

The chain couples TRBV7-2 to TRBJ2-1; D uncertain. Between the trimmed V and J ends, which lost 2 bases and 0 bases, there was a span of 8 bases. Germline-derived CDR1 and CDR2 are SGHTA and FQGNSA. CDR3 length equals 15 residues. CDR3 residues: CASSLSASSYNEQFF. The CDR3 DNA reads TGTGCCAGCAGCTTATCCGCCTCCTCCTACAATGAGCAGTTCTTC.

The rearrangement links TRBV5-4 to TRBJ2-1; possible D gene TRBD1, 5 bases. The germline V and J ends were trimmed by 2 bases and 6 bases, with 6 bases remaining between them. The germline V gene encodes CDR1 SGHNT and CDR2 YYREEE (reference sequence). The CDR3 spans 12 residues. CDR3: CASSLDSNEQFF. The CDR3 DNA reads TGTGCCAGCAGCTTAGACAGCAATGAGCAGTTCTTC.

The chain combines TRBV29-1 with TRBJ2-1; possible D gene TRBD1, 5 bases. In germline, CDR1 is SQVTM, CDR2 ANQGSEA. V lost 3 bases to trimming and J lost 12 bases, with 9 bases between them. The CDR3 totals 10 residues. CDR3 loop: CSVDGDRQFF. Written as DNA, the CDR3 is TGCAGCGTTGATGGCGACAGGCAGTTCTTC.

V is TRBV7-9 and J is TRBJ2-1, with D possibly being TRBD1 (5 bases). This CDR3 contains 14 residues. Between the trimmed V and J ends, which lost 1 base and 4 bases, there was a span of 8 bases. Germline CDR1 is SEHNR and CDR2 is FQNEAQ (reference sequence). CDR3: CASSLGQSYNEQFF. CDR3 sequence (DNA): TGTGCCAGCAGCTTAGGACAGTCGTACAATGAGCAGTTCTTC.

This chain connects TRBV2 to TRBJ2-5; D may be TRBD1 (7 bases). The CDR3 has 15 residues. Between the trimmed V and J ends, which lost 1 base and 3 bases, there was a span of 12 bases. Germline CDR1 is SNHLY and CDR2 is FYNNEI. The CDR3 bases are TGTGCCAGCAGTGAAGTACCCAGGGGGGAAGAGACCCAGTACTTC. Translating it yields CASSEVPRGEETQYF.

The J gene is TRBJ2-6, the V gene TRBV6-6, with TRBD2 as a possible D gene (5 bases). There are 15 residues in the CDR3. Trimming removed 5 bases at V and 1 base at J, with 9 bases between. The germline V gene encodes CDR1 MNHNY and CDR2 SVGAGI (reference sequence). The CDR3 is CASSPPGSGANVLTF. DNA for the CDR3: TGTGCCAGCAGTCCCCCGGGGTCTGGGGCCAACGTCCTGACTTTC.

V is TRBV28 and J is TRBJ1-2; weak D call: TRBD1 (5 bases). The CDR3 covers 14 residues. V was clipped by 6 bases and J by 5 bases, with 16 bases between them. Germline CDR1 is MDHEN and CDR2 is SYDVKM. The CDR3 region has the DNA TGTGCCAGCAGCCGCACTGGGGGAGGGTATGGCTACACCTTC. Translation: CASSRTGGGYGYTF.

This chain connects TRBV14 to TRBJ2-1; a possible D gene is TRBD2 (6 bases). This CDR3 spans 15 amino acids. The germline gives CDR1 SGHDN, CDR2 FVKESK. With 7 bases removed from V and 4 bases from J, the gap between germline ends came to 17 bases. CDR3 nucleotides: TGTGCCAGCACCTCGGGAGCGGGTTTATACAATGAGCAGTTCTTC. Encoded protein: CASTSGAGLYNEQFF.

This clonotype was detected only a few times. This sequence joins TRBV30 and TRBJ1-5; D possibly corresponds to TRBD1 (6 bases). Per the germline V gene, CDR1 is GTSNPN and CDR2 is SVGIG (reference sequence). The CDR3 sequence is 14 residues long. V lost 4 bases, J lost 2 bases, and 12 bases lay in between. The CDR3 bases are TGTGCCTGGAACAGGGAATTGGGCAATCAGCCCCAGCATTTT. Encoded protein: CAWNRELGNQPQHF.

This sequence joins TRBV24-1 and TRBJ2-3; D is perhaps TRBD2 (5 bases). With 4 bases removed from V and 6 bases from J, the gap between germline ends came to 13 bases. Per the germline V gene, CDR1 is KGHDR and CDR2 is SFDVKD. The CDR3 extends over 14 amino acids. The CDR3 coding sequence is TGTGCCACCAGTGACGCGGGTGGGTCGGATACGCAGTATTTT. This translates into CATSDAGGSDTQYF.

The CDR3 loop is CSVEDRRTYNEQFF. The DNA of the CDR3 is TGCAGCGTTGAGGACCGGAGGACCTACAATGAGCAGTTCTTC. This chain connects TRBV29-1 to TRBJ2-1; perhaps TRBD2 as D (5 bases). Germline lookup yields CDR1 SQVTM and CDR2 ANQGSEA. The V gene lost 3 bases and the J gene lost 2 bases, with 11 bases spanning the gap. There are 14 residues in the CDR3.

V and J are TRBV9 and TRBJ2-3, with 8 bases that match TRBD2. Unmatched junction bases numbered 6, after V lost 6 bases and J lost 0 bases. The CDR3 runs to 15 residues. The germline gives CDR1 SGDLS, CDR2 YYNGEE. Written as DNA, the CDR3 is TGTGCCAGCACCAGACTAGCGTCTAGCACAGATACGCAGTATTTT. It encodes CASTRLASSTDTQYF.

The chain is built from TRBV29-1 and TRBJ1-1, with a weak D call TRBD1 (5 bases). V dropped 6 bases and J dropped 1 base, with 15 bases sitting between them. From germline, CDR1 is SQVTM and CDR2 ANQGSEA. CDR3 length: 14 residues. In DNA, the CDR3 is TGCAGCGTGGCTCGTGGGACGGCGAACACTGAAGCTTTCTTT. This codes for CSVARGTANTEAFF.

This chain links TRBV7-8 with TRBJ2-2; perhaps TRBD1 as D (6 bases). Germline loops: CDR1 SGHVS, CDR2 FQNEAQ. The V gene lost 5 bases and the J gene lost 2 bases, with 18 bases spanning the gap. This CDR3 is built from 17 residues. CDR3 sequence reads: CASSPERTGLNTGELFF. The DNA of the CDR3 is TGTGCCAGCAGCCCAGAGAGAACAGGGCTTAACACCGGGGAGCTGTTTTTT.

The chain uses TRBV20-1 and TRBJ1-3; the D is unclear. Trimming pared 0 bases from V and 0 bases from J, leaving 9 bases between. CDR1 is DFQATT and CDR2 is SNEGSKA in the germline V gene (reference sequence). This CDR3 is built from 15 residues. CDR3 nucleotides: TGCAGTGCTAGAGACGGCAGGAACTCTGGAAACACCATATATTTT. As protein: CSARDGRNSGNTIYF.

The rearrangement uses TRBV3-1 and TRBJ2-3; D is perhaps TRBD2 (6 bases). This CDR3 spans 14 amino acids. With 3 bases removed from V and 1 base from J, the gap between germline ends came to 8 bases. The V gene's germline CDR1 is LGHDT and CDR2 YNNKEL (reference sequence). In nucleotides, the CDR3 is TGTGCCAGCAGCCATGCGGGACGCACAGATACGCAGTATTTT. Amino acids: CASSHAGRTDTQYF.

V and J are TRBV18 and TRBJ2-3; D is uncertain. Germline lookup yields CDR1 KGHSH and CDR2 LQKENI. The ends were cut back, 2 bases at V and 8 bases at J, with 11 bases in the middle. This CDR3 comprises 13 residues. The CDR3 reads CASSPAGGVTQYF. CDR3 DNA: TGTGCCAGCTCACCAGCCGGTGGAGTTACGCAGTATTTT.

The rearrangement uses TRBV7-6 and TRBJ1-3; 7 bases are a match to TRBD1. The junction had 8 bases not matched to a gene; V was cut back by 5 bases and J by 4 bases. The CDR3 contains 15 residues. The germline gives CDR1 SGHVS, CDR2 FNYEAQ. The CDR3 DNA follows: TGTGCCAGCAGCCTGGCCCAGGGGGTCGGAAACACCATATATTTT. Protein product: CASSLAQGVGNTIYF.

The sample holds one count of this clonotype. V and J are TRBV5-1 and TRBJ2-7; D possibly corresponds to TRBD1 (6 bases). From germline, CDR1 is SGHRS and CDR2 YFSETQ. The CDR3 has 14 amino acids. Trimming removed 0 bases at V and 2 bases at J, with 9 bases between. In DNA, the CDR3 is TGCGCCAGCAGCTTGGAAAGGGGGACCTACGAGCAGTACTTC. It translates to CASSLERGTYEQYF. Full variable domain (remainder filled in from reference TRBV5-1 and TRBJ2-7): KAGVTQTPRYLIKTRGQQVTLSCSPISGHRSVSWYQQTPGQGLQFLFEYFSETQRNKGNFPGRFSGRQFSNSRSEMNVSTLELGDSALYLCASSLERGTYEQYFGPGTRLTVT.

The chain joins TRBV9 to TRBJ2-3; D gene uncertain. V lost 4 bases, J lost 4 bases, and 16 bases lay in between. Per the germline V gene, CDR1 is SGDLS and CDR2 is YYNGEE. The CDR3 contains 15 residues. CDR3 amino acids: CASSLESAFADTQYF. CDR3 nucleotides: TGTGCCAGCAGCCTAGAATCTGCATTTGCAGATACGCAGTATTTT.

V usage is TRBV27 and J usage is TRBJ1-2, with TRBD1 identical over 7 bases. Germline CDR1 and CDR2: MNHEY and SMNVEV (reference sequence). The trim removed 0 bases at V and 8 bases at J, leaving 3 bases unmatched. This CDR3 spans 13 amino acids. The CDR3 nucleotides read TGTGCCAGCAGTTTATCAGGGGGCGCGGGCTACACCTTC. It specifies CASSLSGGAGYTF.

This chain uses TRBV20-1 with TRBJ2-5, with D perhaps matching TRBD1 or TRBD2 (5 bases each). Germline lookup yields CDR1 DFQATT and CDR2 SNEGSKA (reference sequence). The ends were cut back, 3 bases at V and 4 bases at J, with 15 bases in the middle. This CDR3 has 14 residues. The CDR3 is CSASEGDGAETQYF. The CDR3 nucleotides read TGCAGTGCTAGTGAGGGTGACGGGGCAGAGACCCAGTACTTC.

V usage is TRBV10-3 and J usage is TRBJ1-2, with D uncertain. V was shortened by 2 bases and J by 4 bases, with 8 bases between the two germline ends. In germline, CDR1 is ENHRY, CDR2 SYGVKD. This CDR3 comprises 13 residues. In DNA form, the CDR3 reads TGTGCCATCAGTGAGGACAACAGCTATGGCTACACCTTC. Translating gives CAISEDNSYGYTF.

The chain combines TRBV20-1 with TRBJ2-1; 12 bases are a match to TRBD2. Trimming took 6 bases from V and 6 from J; bases not matched to a gene: 6. The length of the CDR3 is 14 residues. Germline loops: CDR1 DFQATT, CDR2 SNEGSKA (reference sequence). The DNA for the CDR3 is TGCAGTGCAAAGGGACTAGCGGGTATCAATGAGCAGTTCTTC. Encoded protein: CSAKGLAGINEQFF.

V and J are TRBV20-1 and TRBJ2-5, with D perhaps matching TRBD1 or TRBD2 (5 bases each). Trimming removed 3 bases from V and 4 bases from J, with 9 bases in between. Germline V CDR1 and CDR2: DFQATT, SNEGSKA (reference sequence). The CDR3 is 12 residues long. The CDR3 DNA is TGCAGTGCTAGGGGGACGGGAGAGACCCAGTACTTC. Its protein is CSARGTGETQYF.

V gene TRBV20-1 combines with J gene TRBJ1-1, with unresolved D. The CDR3 covers 12 residues. The V gene's germline CDR1 is DFQATT and CDR2 SNEGSKA (reference sequence). Trimming took 3 bases from V and 7 from J, leaving 12 bases between them. The CDR3 loop reads CSASEGGVEAFF. DNA of the CDR3: TGCAGTGCTAGTGAGGGTGGGGTTGAAGCTTTCTTT.

The chain recombines TRBV19 with TRBJ2-7; D not resolved. The CDR3 is made up of 13 amino acids. The V gene lost 10 bases and the J gene lost 2 bases, with 15 bases spanning the gap. Germline values: CDR1 LNHDA, CDR2 SQIVND (reference sequence). CDR3 protein: CATTDGNPYEQYF. The CDR3 DNA reads as TGTGCCACTACGGACGGTAACCCCTACGAGCAGTACTTC.

The chain combines TRBV7-9 with TRBJ2-5, with TRBD1 identical over 9 bases. The germline CDR1 and CDR2 sequences are SEHNR and FQNEAQ (reference sequence). The CDR3 is 16 residues long. V gave up 5 bases and J gave up 5 bases; unmatched junction bases: 12. The CDR3 sequence is CASSLQRDRGRETQYF. CDR3 bases: TGTGCCAGCAGCCTCCAGAGAGACAGGGGGAGGGAGACCCAGTACTTC.

V usage is TRBV15 and J usage is TRBJ2-7, with D perhaps TRBD2 (6 bases). The V gene lost 0 bases and the J gene lost 9 bases, with 18 bases spanning the gap. This CDR3 is 15 amino acids long. The germline V gene encodes CDR1 LNHNV and CDR2 YYDKDF (reference sequence). This chain's CDR3 is CATSRDRASADGQYF. The CDR3 nucleotides are TGTGCCACCAGCAGAGATCGGGCTAGCGCAGACGGGCAGTACTTC.

The genes are TRBV6-5 and TRBJ1-4; D is unclear. The germline CDR1 and CDR2 sequences are MNHEY and SVGAGI. This CDR3 contains 16 residues. V lost 0 bases, J lost 3 bases, and 11 bases lay in between. CDR3 residues: CASSYSRASANEKLFF. DNA for the CDR3: TGTGCCAGCAGTTACTCGAGAGCCTCCGCTAATGAAAAACTGTTTTTT.